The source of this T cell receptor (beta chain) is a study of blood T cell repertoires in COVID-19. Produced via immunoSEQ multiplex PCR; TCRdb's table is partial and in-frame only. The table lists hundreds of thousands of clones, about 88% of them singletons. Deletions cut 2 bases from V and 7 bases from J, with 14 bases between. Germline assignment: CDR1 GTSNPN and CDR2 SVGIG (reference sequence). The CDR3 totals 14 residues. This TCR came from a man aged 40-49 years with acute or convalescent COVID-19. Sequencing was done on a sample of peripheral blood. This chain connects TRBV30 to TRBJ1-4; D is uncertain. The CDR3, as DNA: TGTGCCTGGAGTCCCGGAGCATTGGGTGAAAAACTGTTTTTT. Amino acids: CAWSPGALGEKLFF.